Only a few counts were recorded for the clone carrying this T cell receptor (beta chain). What it binds is unknown. V dropped 6 bases and J dropped 5; count of bases not matched to a gene: 5. CDR1 and CDR2 (germline): LNHDA, SQIVND (reference sequence). The CDR3 has 14 amino acids. Researchers ran the PCR with 60 Vbeta and 13 Jbeta primers. Produced via immunoSEQ multiplex PCR; TCRdb's table is partial and in-frame only. This table holds 160,000 or so clones, around 82% found once. This sample is drawn from a study of cytomegalovirus exposure and HLA in healthy donors. General study results and limits: In terms of immune exposure information, only CMV serostatus was available. A later analysis found most CMV-associated TCR beta chains apparently HLA-restricted. Researchers reported in a later analysis that a missense DCLRE1C variant was tied to TCR beta V- and J-gene trimming. A classifier reportedly called cytomegalovirus status with high sensitivity and specificity.

This clonotype was obtained from a woman between 45 and 60 years old in good health and CMV-seropositive. Material for sequencing was PBMCs. The chain couples TRBV19 to TRBJ1-4; 8 bases fit TRBD1. CDR3 coding DNA: TGTGCCAGTAGAGCCCGGACAGGGAATGAAAAACTGTTTTTT. It yields the protein CASRARTGNEKLFF.